This TCR beta chain was identified in a study of beta chain features in type 1 diabetes. The study, taken as a whole, reports: All four CD4+ subsets of Type 1 diabetes patients contained TCRB CDR3s that were moderately but significantly shorter. Individuals with type 1 diabetes displayed fewer insertions and more deletions at VDJ junctions.

Every donor provided one heparinised blood draw, which averaged roughly 120 mL. CDR1 and CDR2 (germline): GTSNPN, SVGIG (reference sequence). This CDR3 spans 13 amino acids. V was shortened by 4 bases and J by 0 bases, with 10 bases between the two germline ends. This clone was seen a few times. Its target is unknown. The isolated RNA, all of it, was reverse transcribed, so expressed TCRB transcripts were what got sequenced. Profiling relied on immunoSEQ multiplex PCR, and the TCRdb table lists in-frame clones only, not all of them. Of approximately 120,000 clones detected, 15% to 20% appear once; the ten largest clones hold roughly 2.6%.

The V call is TRBV30, the J call TRBJ2-7; a weak D match, TRBD1 (6 bases). The specimen sequenced was central memory CD4+ T cells from blood. The sequence came from a man aged 18 to 29 with type 1 diabetes. The CDR3 region is CAWTHRDSYEQYF. In nucleotides, the CDR3 is TGTGCCTGGACACACAGGGACTCCTACGAGCAGTACTTC.